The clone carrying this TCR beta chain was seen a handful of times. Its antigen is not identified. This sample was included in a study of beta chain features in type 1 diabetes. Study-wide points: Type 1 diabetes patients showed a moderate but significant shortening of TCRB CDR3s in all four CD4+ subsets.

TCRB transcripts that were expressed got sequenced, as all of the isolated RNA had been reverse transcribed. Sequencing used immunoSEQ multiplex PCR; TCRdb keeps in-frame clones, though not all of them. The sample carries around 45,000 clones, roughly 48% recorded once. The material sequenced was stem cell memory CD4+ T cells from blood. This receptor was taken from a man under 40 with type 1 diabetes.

CDR3 sequence: CAANGGREQFF. In DNA form, the CDR3 reads TGTGCCGCAAACGGGGGGCGCGAGCAGTTCTTC. The gene calls are TRBV6-5 and TRBJ2-1, with D maybe TRBD2 (7 bases). The CDR3 totals 11 residues. The germline gives CDR1 MNHEY, CDR2 SVGAGI. V gave up 11 bases and J gave up 10 bases, with 15 bases separating them.